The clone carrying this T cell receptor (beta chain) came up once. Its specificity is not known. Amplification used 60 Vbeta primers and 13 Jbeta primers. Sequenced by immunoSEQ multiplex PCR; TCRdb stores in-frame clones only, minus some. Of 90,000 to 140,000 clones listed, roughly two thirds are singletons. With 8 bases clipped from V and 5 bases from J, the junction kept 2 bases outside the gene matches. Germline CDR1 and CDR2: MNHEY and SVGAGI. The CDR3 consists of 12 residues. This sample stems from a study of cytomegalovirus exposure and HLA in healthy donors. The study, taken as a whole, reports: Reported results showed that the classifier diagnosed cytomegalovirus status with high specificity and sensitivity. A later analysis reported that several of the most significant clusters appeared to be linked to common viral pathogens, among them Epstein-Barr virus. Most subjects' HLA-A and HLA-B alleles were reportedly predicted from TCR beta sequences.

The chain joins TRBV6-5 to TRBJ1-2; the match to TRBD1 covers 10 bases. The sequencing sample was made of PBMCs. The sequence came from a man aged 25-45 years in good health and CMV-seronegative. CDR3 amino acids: CASGTGAYGYTF. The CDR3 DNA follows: TGTGCCAGCGGGACAGGGGCTTATGGCTACACCTTC.